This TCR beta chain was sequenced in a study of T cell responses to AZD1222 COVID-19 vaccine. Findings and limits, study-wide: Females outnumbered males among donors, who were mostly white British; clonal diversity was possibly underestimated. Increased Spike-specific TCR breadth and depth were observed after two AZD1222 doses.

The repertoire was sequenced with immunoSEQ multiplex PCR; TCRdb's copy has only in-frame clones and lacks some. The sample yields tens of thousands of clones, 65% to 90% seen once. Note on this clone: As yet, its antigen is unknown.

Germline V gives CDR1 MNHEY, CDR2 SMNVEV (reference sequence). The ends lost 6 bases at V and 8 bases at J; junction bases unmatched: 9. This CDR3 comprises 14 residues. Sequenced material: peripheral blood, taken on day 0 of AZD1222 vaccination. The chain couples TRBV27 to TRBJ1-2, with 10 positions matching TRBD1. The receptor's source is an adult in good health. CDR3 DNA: TGTGCCAGCAGCTCCGGGACAGGGGTTTACGGCTACACCTTC. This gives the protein CASSSGTGVYGYTF.